This TCR beta chain was observed in a study of blood T cell repertoires in COVID-19. Method: immunoSEQ multiplex PCR; TCRdb's copy keeps in-frame clones and lacks some. The data show fewer than 200,000 clones, 80% to 85% seen once. The CDR3 runs to 15 residues. The V end lost 4 bases, the J end lost 0 bases, and 10 bases lay between the germline ends. Germline V gives CDR1 SGHRS, CDR2 YFSETQ. Sequenced material: peripheral blood. This receptor was identified in a woman aged 70-85 years with COVID-19, enrolled during active disease. V gene TRBV5-1 combines with J gene TRBJ2-2, with a weak D call TRBD2 (6 bases). The CDR3 here is CASSLGLSNTGELFF. CDR3 DNA sequence: TGCGCCAGCAGCCTAGGACTATCGAACACCGGGGAGCTGTTTTTT.